The rows below give T cell receptor beta chains drawn from one sample of a study of blood T cell repertoires in COVID-19. The data were produced by immunoSEQ multiplex PCR, yet TCRdb's version contains in-frame clones alone and is incomplete. The sample lists over 300,000 clones, 65% to 85% seen once, with approximately 1.1% in the top ten. Sequencing was done on a sample of peripheral blood. These TCRs come from a woman between 50 and 59 years old with acute or convalescent COVID-19. Each CDR3 is given with its conserved first and last residue. The order of the fields is D gene, J gene, clone size, V gene, CDR3 DNA, CDR3 protein. A D gene is named only where the DNA matches it firmly. Clone size, where shown, is once, few, many, or a class for clones that have expanded.

D: TRBD2
J: TRBJ2-3
size: .
V: TRBV5-1
DNA: TGCGCCAGCAGCTCAGCGGGGGCCCCAGATACGCAGTATTTT
CDR3: CASSSAGAPDTQYF

D: .
J: TRBJ2-2
size: .
V: TRBV24-1
DNA: TGTGCCACCAGTGACCCTGAAGCTGAGACCGGGGAGCTGTTTTTT
CDR3: CATSDPEAETGELFF

D: TRBD1
J: TRBJ1-1
size: .
V: TRBV9
DNA: TGTGCCAGCAGCGTCCGGACAGGGAGGGACACTGAAGCTTTCTTT
CDR3: CASSVRTGRDTEAFF

D: TRBD1
J: TRBJ1-2
size: .
V: TRBV7-8
DNA: TGTGCCAGCAGCCCGGGGACAGGGGGAAGAGGCTACACCTTC
CDR3: CASSPGTGGRGYTF

D: TRBD1
J: TRBJ1-2
size: few
V: TRBV3-1/TRBV3-2
DNA: TGTGCCAGCAGCCCCCCAGGGGGAAGCTACACCTTC
CDR3: CASSPPGGSYTF

D: TRBD1
J: TRBJ2-1
size: .
V: TRBV9
DNA: TGTGCCAGCAGCTCCGGGACAGGGCCTTTTTATGAGCAGTTCTTC
CDR3: CASSSGTGPFYEQFF

D: .
J: TRBJ2-5
size: .
V: TRBV9
DNA: TGTGCCAGCAGCGTAGCCTTTTCGCTAGACAGCACCCAAGAGACCCAGTACTTC
CDR3: CASSVAFSLDSTQETQYF

D: .
J: TRBJ2-1
size: .
V: TRBV25-1
DNA: TGTGCCAGCAGATGGAGCTATGAGCAGTTCTTC
CDR3: CASRWSYEQFF

D: TRBD2
J: TRBJ2-6
size: .
V: TRBV9
DNA: TGTGCCAGCAGGGATGGGGGGGCTGGGGCCAACGTCCTGACTTTC
CDR3: CASRDGGAGANVLTF

D: .
J: TRBJ2-2
size: once
V: TRBV6-5
DNA: TGTGCCAGCAGCTCGGGGAACACCGGGGAGCTGTTTTTT
CDR3: CASSSGNTGELFF

D: TRBD1
J: TRBJ1-2
size: .
V: TRBV27
DNA: TGTGCCAGCAGTTTGAGACAGGGGACGGGTGGCTACACCTTC
CDR3: CASSLRQGTGGYTF

D: .
J: TRBJ2-3
size: .
V: TRBV10-3
DNA: TGTGCCATCAGTGAGCCCAGGGCTACTAGCACAGATACGCAGTATTTT
CDR3: CAISEPRATSTDTQYF

D: .
J: TRBJ2-5
size: .
V: TRBV7-2
DNA: TGTGCCAGCAGCTTGGGAGGGGGGGGTCAAGAGACCCAGTACTTC
CDR3: CASSLGGGGQETQYF

D: .
J: TRBJ1-4
size: .
V: TRBV15
DNA: TGTGCCACCAGCAGAGATCTGACAGAGGAACTGTTTTTT
CDR3: CATSRDLTEELFF

D: .
J: TRBJ1-3
size: .
V: TRBV19
DNA: TGTGCCAGTAGCCTCGACCGGAGCTCTGGAAACACCATATATTTT
CDR3: CASSLDRSSGNTIYF

D: .
J: TRBJ2-7
size: .
V: TRBV7-2
DNA: TGTGCCAGCAGCTTAGGGGGCTCCGGAACCTACGAGCAGTACTTC
CDR3: CASSLGGSGTYEQYF

D: TRBD2
J: TRBJ2-5
size: .
V: TRBV5-1
DNA: TGCGCCAGCAGCTCGGGACTAGCGGGGGTAGGAGAGACCCAGTACTTC
CDR3: CASSSGLAGVGETQYF

D: .
J: TRBJ2-5
size: many
V: TRBV20-1
DNA: TGCAGTGCGTGGACAAAAGAGACCCAGTACTTC
CDR3: CSAWTKETQYF

D: TRBD1
J: TRBJ1-2
size: .
V: TRBV2
DNA: TGTGCCAGCAGTGTACAGGGGATGGAGGGCTACACCTTC
CDR3: CASSVQGMEGYTF

D: .
J: TRBJ1-2
size: few
V: TRBV12-3/TRBV12-4
DNA: TGTGCCAGCAGCATCCAGGACAGCTATGGCTACACCTTC
CDR3: CASSIQDSYGYTF

D: .
J: TRBJ1-4
size: .
V: TRBV5-4
DNA: TGTGCCAGCAGCCCGAGCGCTACTTTTAATGAAAAACTGTTTTTT
CDR3: CASSPSATFNEKLFF

D: .
J: TRBJ2-7
size: .
V: TRBV27
DNA: TGTGCCAGCAGTTTTGGGGACACCCTCTACGAGCAGTACTTC
CDR3: CASSFGDTLYEQYF

D: TRBD2
J: TRBJ2-1
size: .
V: TRBV7-3
DNA: TGTGCCAGCAGCCCATTAGCGGGAGGTACGTCGGGGGAGACCTACAATGAGCAGTTCTTC
CDR3: CASSPLAGGTSGETYNEQFF

D: .
J: TRBJ1-2
size: .
V: TRBV4-1
DNA: TGCGCCAGCAGCCATTTCGCCCGACCGAGGGGCTACACCTTC
CDR3: CASSHFARPRGYTF

D: .
J: TRBJ1-5
size: once
V: TRBV7-9
DNA: TGTGCCAGCAGCTTGTGGCGGATCGGGAGCAATCAGCCCCAGCATTTT
CDR3: CASSLWRIGSNQPQHF

D: TRBD1
J: TRBJ1-4
size: .
V: TRBV6-5
DNA: TGTGCCAGCAGAAGGGGACAGGGGGCGGGTAAACTGTTTTTT
CDR3: CASRRGQGAGKLFF

D: TRBD1
J: TRBJ1-1
size: .
V: TRBV11-2
DNA: TGTGCCAGCAGCCCCGACAGGGGGTCCCTTGAAGCTTTCTTT
CDR3: CASSPDRGSLEAFF

D: .
J: TRBJ1-2
size: .
V: TRBV19
DNA: TGTGCCAGTCGTTCGGGGGGTGGCTACACCTTC
CDR3: CASRSGGGYTF

D: TRBD2
J: TRBJ2-7
size: few
V: TRBV19
DNA: TGTGCCAGTAGTATAGATCGGGTGAGCGGGAGATCCCCCTACGAGCAGTACTTC
CDR3: CASSIDRVSGRSPYEQYF

D: .
J: TRBJ1-1
size: .
V: TRBV19
DNA: TGTGCCAGTAGTAGACTCAGCCCCATGAACACTGAAGCTTTCTTT
CDR3: CASSRLSPMNTEAFF

D: .
J: TRBJ1-2
size: once
V: TRBV5-1
DNA: TGCGCCAGCAGTAGGACAGACGTTTATGGCTACACCTTC
CDR3: CASSRTDVYGYTF

D: .
J: TRBJ2-3
size: .
V: TRBV9
DNA: TGTGCCAGCAGCGTATTAACTGAACCAGATACGCAGTATTTT
CDR3: CASSVLTEPDTQYF

D: .
J: TRBJ1-1
size: .
V: TRBV18
DNA: TGTGCCAGCTCACCATCGGGGATGAACACTGAAGCTTTCTTT
CDR3: CASSPSGMNTEAFF

D: .
J: TRBJ1-1
size: once
V: TRBV5-5
DNA: TGTGCCAGCAGCTTGTCAGGGACTGAAGCTTTCTTT
CDR3: CASSLSGTEAFF

D: .
J: TRBJ2-7
size: .
V: TRBV19
DNA: TGTGCCAGTAGTAATCGGGAGAGCTCCTACGAGCAGTACTTC
CDR3: CASSNRESSYEQYF

D: TRBD1
J: TRBJ2-4
size: .
V: TRBV27
DNA: TGTGCCAGCAGTTTCCGGTCGCTTAAACAGGGGGGAGAAAACATTCAGTACTTC
CDR3: CASSFRSLKQGGENIQYF

D: .
J: TRBJ2-6
size: .
V: TRBV13
DNA: TGTGCCAGCAGCTTAGGACTGAACTCTGGGGCCAACGTCCTGACTTTC
CDR3: CASSLGLNSGANVLTF

D: .
J: TRBJ1-5
size: .
V: TRBV30
DNA: TGTGCCTGGGATAGGGGGTTTGCTCAGCCCCAGCATTTT
CDR3: CAWDRGFAQPQHF

D: .
J: TRBJ2-4
size: once
V: TRBV6-5
DNA: TGTGCCAGCAGAAACGACAGGTGGGACATTCAGTACTTC
CDR3: CASRNDRWDIQYF

D: TRBD1
J: TRBJ1-6
size: .
V: TRBV19
DNA: TGTGCCAGTAGTTCTCGGACAGGGGGTAATTCACCCCTCCACTTT
CDR3: CASSSRTGGNSPLHF

D: TRBD2
J: TRBJ2-3
size: .
V: TRBV19
DNA: TGTGCCAGTAGCCGGACTAGCGGGGAGGGAGATACGCAGTATTTT
CDR3: CASSRTSGEGDTQYF

D: .
J: TRBJ1-1
size: .
V: TRBV21-1
DNA: TGTGCCATCGTGGGACAGAACACTGAAGCTTTCTTT
CDR3: CAIVGQNTEAFF

D: .
J: TRBJ2-1
size: .
V: TRBV24-1
DNA: TGTGCCACCAGTGAAGCCGGGAACGCCAATGAGCAGTTCTTC
CDR3: CATSEAGNANEQFF

D: .
J: TRBJ1-5
size: .
V: TRBV30
DNA: TGTGCCTGGAGTGTATACGGGAGACAGCCCCAGCATTTT
CDR3: CAWSVYGRQPQHF

D: TRBD2
J: TRBJ2-1
size: .
V: TRBV5-1
DNA: TGCGCCAGCAGCTTGGGACTAGCGGGGGGGATCAATGAGCAGTTCTTC
CDR3: CASSLGLAGGINEQFF

D: .
J: TRBJ2-2
size: .
V: TRBV12-3/TRBV12-4
DNA: TGTGCCAGCAAAATTGCAGCCGGGGAGCTGTTTTTT
CDR3: CASKIAAGELFF

D: TRBD2
J: TRBJ2-3
size: .
V: TRBV24-1
DNA: TGTGCCACCAGTGATCCCGAAAGGACTAGCGGGAGGGCCGCCGAAGATACGCAGTATTTT
CDR3: CATSDPERTSGRAAEDTQYF

D: .
J: TRBJ2-5
size: .
V: TRBV14
DNA: TGTGCCAGCAGCCTTCCACGGACTAAAGAGACCCAGTACTTC
CDR3: CASSLPRTKETQYF

D: TRBD2
J: TRBJ2-1
size: .
V: TRBV7-8
DNA: TGTGCCAGCAGCTTAACTAGCGGGGGGGCTCTAGGGGAGCAGTTCTTC
CDR3: CASSLTSGGALGEQFF

D: TRBD1
J: TRBJ1-2
size: .
V: TRBV7-6
DNA: TGTGCCAGCAGCTCGGGACAGCCTGGATCGGGCTACACCTTC
CDR3: CASSSGQPGSGYTF

D: .
J: TRBJ1-5
size: .
V: TRBV19
DNA: TGTGCCAGTAGACTACAGGGACGAGCTGATCAGCCCCAGCATTTT
CDR3: CASRLQGRADQPQHF

D: TRBD2
J: TRBJ2-5
size: .
V: TRBV7-2
DNA: TGTGCCAGCAGCTTTGAGCGGGACGGATCCAACTTC
CDR3: CASSFERDGSNF

D: .
J: TRBJ2-1
size: .
V: TRBV6-5
DNA: TGTGCCAGCAGCTTGCAGGGTTATGAGTTCTTC
CDR3: CASSLQGYEFF

D: TRBD2
J: TRBJ2-2
size: .
V: TRBV6-2/TRBV6-3
DNA: TGTGCCAGCAGTTACTCGGGACTAGCAGGTACCGGGGAGCTGTTTTTT
CDR3: CASSYSGLAGTGELFF